By share, the clone carrying this T cell receptor (beta chain) ranks as medium-sized. Its target is unknown. These data are taken from a study of prognosis after radiotherapy for stage I lung cancer. Trimming pared 6 bases from V and 0 bases from J, leaving 12 bases between. The CDR3 extends over 16 amino acids. Germline lookup yields CDR1 SGHAT and CDR2 FQNNGV. Broader study findings: Patients who developed distant metastases had lower Shannon entropy after stereotactic body radiation therapy. Clone counts measured for unique TCRs fell after stereotactic body radiation therapy, median roughly 10,000 versus 7,000.

With two-round multiplex PCR, TCR beta CDR3 sequences were amplified from genomic DNA. During first-round PCR, primers specific to each TRBV and TRBJ gene were used. TCRdb used MiXCR to reprocess the multiplex PCR reads, holding one entry per CDR3 protein. This table holds under 20,000 distinct CDR3 sequences, around 45% found once. Sample: PBMCs, taken before or after stereotactic body radiation therapy (not recorded which). This chain uses TRBV11-2 with TRBJ1-6; a weak D match, TRBD1 (5 bases). The sequence came from a donor aged 50 or older with non-small cell lung cancer. CDR3 in amino acids: CASSGHPSSYNSPLHF. For the CDR3, the DNA is TGTGCCAGCAGTGGACACCCGAGCTCCTATAATTCACCCCTCCACTTT.